Shown below are 24 T cell receptor beta chains from a single sample sequenced in a study of blood T cell repertoires in COVID-19. Only in-frame clones appear in the TCRdb table, and some are missing; sequencing was by immunoSEQ multiplex PCR. The table includes over 110,000 clones, under 90% detected once. Sequenced: PBMCs or T cells enriched from blood (not recorded which). These receptors came from a man aged 45-65 years in a cohort exposed to, infected with or recovered from COVID-19 (not recorded which).

The chain uses TRBV5-8 and TRBJ1-1, with 7 bases fitting TRBD1. Germline V gene lookup returns CDR1 SGHTS and CDR2 YDEGEE. The CDR3 sequence is 13 residues long. V trimming: 0 bases; J trimming: 7 bases; junction bases outside the gene matches: 3. The CDR3 region is CASSLAWDSEAFF. As DNA, the CDR3 is TGTGCCAGCAGCTTGGCCTGGGACAGTGAAGCTTTCTTT.

This chain joins TRBV7-6 and TRBJ1-1; no firm D call. The length of the CDR3 is 12 residues. CDR1 and CDR2 from the germline V gene are SGHVS and FNYEAQ. Trimming removed 2 bases at V and 7 bases at J, with 8 bases between. CDR3 residues: CASSLTGGEAFF. Here the CDR3 DNA reads TGTGCCAGCAGCTTAACGGGAGGTGAAGCTTTCTTT.

This chain connects TRBV13 to TRBJ2-1; 7 bases map to TRBD2. The CDR3 length is 15 residues. The germline CDR1 and CDR2 sequences are PRHDT and FYEKMQ (reference sequence). J gave up 0 bases and V 3 bases, and 2 bases lay outside the gene matches. The CDR3 loop reads CASSFGLGSYNEQFF. CDR3 nucleotide sequence: TGTGCCAGCAGCTTTGGACTAGGCTCCTACAATGAGCAGTTCTTC.

The V and J genes are TRBV4-2 and TRBJ2-7; D is possibly TRBD2 (5 bases). There are 15 residues in the CDR3. The germline V gene encodes CDR1 LGHNA and CDR2 YNFKEQ. V dropped 3 bases and J dropped 1 base, with 13 bases sitting between them. CDR3 sequence reads: CASSHRGGNSYEQYF. As DNA, the CDR3 is TGTGCCAGCAGCCATCGGGGTGGTAATTCCTACGAGCAGTACTTC.

This clone appeared once. The CDR3: CASSFGQGGDGYTF. The CDR3 DNA is TGTGCCAGCAGCTTCGGACAGGGTGGGGATGGCTACACCTTC. V is TRBV7-9 and J is TRBJ1-2, with 8 bases lining up with TRBD1. Trimming cost V 3 bases and J 6 bases; bases outside gene matches: 6. The length of the CDR3 is 14 residues. The germline V gene encodes CDR1 SEHNR and CDR2 FQNEAQ (reference sequence). The entire variable domain, with the rest obtained from reference TRBV7-9 and TRBJ1-2, is as follows: DTGVSQNPRHKITKRGQNVTFRCDPISEHNRLYWYRQTLGQGPEFLTYFQNEAQLEKSRLLSDRFSAERPKGSFSTLEIQRTEQGDSAMYLCASSFGQGGDGYTFGSGTRLTVV.

The chain joins TRBV14 to TRBJ1-2; a weak D match, TRBD1 (5 bases). V lost 6 bases and J lost 7, with 12 bases in between. CDR1 SGHDN and CDR2 FVKESK come from the germline V gene. This CDR3 has 12 amino acids. The CDR3 coding sequence is TGTGCCAGCAGGATACGGGGGTTTGGCTACACCTTC. The encoded protein is CASRIRGFGYTF.

This chain joins TRBV6-2 or TRBV6-3 and TRBJ2-5, with 10 bases matching TRBD1. This CDR3 region has 15 residues. Trimming removed 6 bases from V and 2 bases from J; junction bases left unmatched: 6. Germline CDR1 is MNHEY and CDR2 is SVGEGT. The CDR3 loop is CASSRDRGYQETQYF. DNA of the CDR3: TGTGCCAGCAGCCGGGACAGGGGTTATCAAGAGACCCAGTACTTC.

As regards this clone: The limits of the CDR3 on the DNA are not certain, so only TCRdb's listed CDR3 is given. This sequence joins TRBV28 and TRBJ2-5; TRBD2 reflects the table's D call only, with no check against the DNA. The CDR3 has 15 residues if both end residues are counted. CDR1 and CDR2 from the germline V gene are MDHEN and SYDVKM. This chain's CDR3 is CASSSSGVSGETQYF.

The rearrangement links TRBV27 to TRBJ1-2, with 9 bases aligning to TRBD1. The CDR3 covers 17 residues. J lost 0 bases, V lost 5 bases, and 10 bases had no gene match. The germline gives CDR1 MNHEY, CDR2 SMNVEV (reference sequence). The CDR3 bases are TGTGCCAGCAGTCCTGACAGGGGGTACCCATCTAACTATGGCTACACCTTC. Translated, it gives CASSPDRGYPSNYGYTF.

The chain couples TRBV3-1 (or the pseudogene TRBV3-2) to TRBJ2-2, with 9 bases aligning to TRBD2. The CDR3 is 16 amino acids. V shed 3 bases and J 5 bases; nucleotides not matched to a gene: 7. Germline values: CDR1 LGHDT, CDR2 YNNKEL (reference sequence). The CDR3 DNA reads as TGTGCCAGCAGCCACGCCCTTACTAGCGGGACCGGGGAGCTGTTTTTT. It encodes CASSHALTSGTGELFF.

The chain is built from TRBV9 and TRBJ2-2; TRBD2 agrees at 7 bases. This CDR3 contains 15 residues. The V gene's germline CDR1 is SGDLS and CDR2 YYNGEE. Losses at the gene ends were 4 bases for V and 3 bases for J; bases not matched to a gene: 6. The CDR3 sequence: CASSPRTSDTGELFF. The DNA of the CDR3 is TGTGCCAGCAGCCCCCGGACTAGTGACACCGGGGAGCTGTTTTTT.

In nucleotides, the CDR3 is TGCGCCAGCAGCCTGGATGCAGGGCTGGATGAGCAGTTCTTC. It encodes CASSLDAGLDEQFF. The rearrangement links TRBV5-1 to TRBJ2-1; weak D call: TRBD1 (5 bases). From germline, CDR1 is SGHRS and CDR2 YFSETQ. V was trimmed by 4 bases and J by 8 bases, leaving 16 bases between them. This CDR3 is built from 14 residues.

This sequence joins TRBV7-2 and TRBJ1-5; unclear D gene. Trimming pared 2 bases from V and 4 bases from J, leaving 12 bases between. Germline CDR1 and CDR2: SGHTA and FQGNSA. The CDR3 is 15 residues long. CDR3 DNA: TGTGCCAGCAGCTTAAAGGAGGGCTGGAATCAGCCCCAGCATTTT. Its protein product is CASSLKEGWNQPQHF.

This chain links TRBV7-9 with TRBJ1-2; D gene uncertain. The CDR3 consists of 15 residues. Deletions cut 3 bases from V and 1 base from J, with 12 bases between. Germline values: CDR1 SEHNR, CDR2 FQNEAQ (reference sequence). DNA of the CDR3: TGTGCCAGCAGCTTGGACGGGATAATTAACTATGGCTACACCTTC. Protein product: CASSLDGIINYGYTF.

The chain is built from TRBV3-1 (or the pseudogene TRBV3-2) and TRBJ2-5; 8 bases agree with TRBD2. There are 16 residues in the CDR3. Per germline, CDR1 LGHDT and CDR2 YNNKEL (reference sequence). V lost 6 bases and J lost 3; bases outside the gene matches: 12. The CDR3 here is CASSVAGSDIKETQYF. The CDR3 DNA reads TGTGCCAGCAGTGTAGCGGGATCGGATATAAAAGAGACCCAGTACTTC.

The chain is built from TRBV7-2 and TRBJ2-1; TRBD1 might be the D (6 bases). The CDR3 is 17 residues long. Trimming shortened V by 2 bases and J by 0 bases, and 14 bases separated the two germline ends. Germline CDR1 is SGHTA and CDR2 is FQGNSA. CDR3 bases: TGTGCCAGCAGCTTAACAAGAGACAGGAGCTCCTACAATGAGCAGTTCTTC. It codes for CASSLTRDRSSYNEQFF. The whole variable domain, remainder taken from reference TRBV7-2 and TRBJ2-1, is GAGVSQSPSNKVTEKGKDVELRCDPISGHTALYWYRQSLGQGLEFLIYFQGNSAPDKSGLPSDRFSAERTGGSVSTLTIQRTQQEDSAVYLCASSLTRDRSSYNEQFFGPGTRLTVL.

The rearrangement joins TRBV18 to TRBJ2-5; 7 bases align to TRBD1. The CDR3 contains 15 residues. The germline V gene has CDR1 KGHSH and CDR2 LQKENI. Trimming removed 5 bases from V and 2 bases from J; junction bases left unmatched: 8. CDR3 amino acids: CASSIRQGPQETQYF. The CDR3 DNA follows: TGTGCCAGCTCAATTCGACAGGGACCTCAAGAGACCCAGTACTTC.

The rearrangement uses TRBV27 and TRBJ1-2; 7 bases map to TRBD1. Germline CDR1 is MNHEY and CDR2 is SMNVEV (reference sequence). CDR3 size: 14 residues. V lost 6 bases, J lost 5 bases, and 9 bases stayed unmatched. The CDR3 loop reads CASRPQGGGYGYTF. The DNA of the CDR3 is TGTGCCAGCAGGCCGCAGGGGGGTGGGTATGGCTACACCTTC.

V and J are TRBV3-1 (or the pseudogene TRBV3-2) and TRBJ1-2; D is unresolved. The CDR3 extends over 14 amino acids. CDR1 is LGHDT and CDR2 is YNNKEL in the germline V gene (reference sequence). V was trimmed by 1 base and J by 4 bases, leaving 10 bases between them. The CDR3 DNA sequence: TGTGCCAGCAGCCAAGGCGGCCAGAGCTATGGCTACACCTTC. It translates to CASSQGGQSYGYTF.

The rearrangement joins TRBV7-8 to TRBJ1-1, with 7 bases fitting TRBD1. The CDR3 runs to 15 residues. The J segment lost 5 bases and the V segment lost 3 bases, leaving 9 bases of the junction unmatched. Germline V gives CDR1 SGHVS, CDR2 FQNEAQ. CDR3 bases: TGTGCCAGCAGCTTTCAGCGGACAGGCCGGACTGAAGCTTTCTTT. It codes for CASSFQRTGRTEAFF.

The chain combines TRBV7-9 with TRBJ1-1, with D perhaps matching TRBD1 (5 bases). CDR1 and CDR2 from the germline V gene are SEHNR and FQNEAQ (reference sequence). There are 14 residues in the CDR3. The ends were cut back, 6 bases at V and 1 base at J, with 12 bases in the middle. For the CDR3, the DNA is TGTGCCAGCAGGCGAGTGACAGAGAACACTGAAGCTTTCTTT. Its translation: CASRRVTENTEAFF.

The CDR3 spells CASSQDRGLDTQYF. In DNA form, the CDR3 reads TGCGCCAGCAGCCAAGATCGAGGGCTGGATACGCAGTATTTT. The chain combines TRBV4-1 with TRBJ2-3, with D possibly matching TRBD2 (5 bases). CDR1 is MGHRA, CDR2 YSYEKL, per germline. This CDR3 spans 14 amino acids. The ends were cut back, 0 bases at V and 6 bases at J, with 10 bases in the middle.

The rearrangement uses TRBV5-8 and TRBJ1-5, with TRBD1 as a possible D gene (6 bases). Germline CDR1 SGHTS, CDR2 YDEGEE. The CDR3 has 14 residues. Trimming stripped 4 bases from V and 0 bases from J, with 8 bases between. The CDR3 DNA sequence: TGTGCCAGCAGCCCAGGGGATAGCAATCAGCCCCAGCATTTT. It codes for CASSPGDSNQPQHF. Full variable domain (missing parts from reference TRBV5-8 and TRBJ1-5): EAGVTQSPTHLIKTRGQQATLRCSPISGHTSVYWYQQALGLGLQFLLWYDEGEERNRGNFPPRFSGRQFPNYSSELNVNALELEDSALYLCASSPGDSNQPQHFGDGTRLSIL.

The CDR3 nucleotides are TGTGCCTGGAGTGTACGGGTGGGCAATCAGCCCCAGCATTTT. Translation gives CAWSVRVGNQPQHF. J is TRBJ1-5 and V is TRBV30, with D unresolved. V shed 0 bases and J shed 2 bases, with 8 bases lying between them. The CDR3 sequence is 14 residues long. Germline V CDR1 and CDR2: GTSNPN, SVGIG (reference sequence).